The 19 T cell receptor beta chains below come from one sample, sequenced in a study of T cell clonality in common variable immunodeficiency (dated by TCRdb to the mid-2010s). What the research found in general, with its limitations: Fewer deletions and N-nucleotide insertions were reportedly observed in CVID TCRbeta sequences, and highly modified clones with 13 or more V deletions were reportedly absent from CVID TCRbeta sequences.

The method was the immunoSEQ multiplex PCR assay. What TCRdb holds here is the immuneACCESS table cut down to in-frame rearrangements. Part of the clones is not present; checked against another copy, under half of the missing clones reflect an unresolved V gene, and the others are unexplained. For this sample, 30,000 to 40,000 clones are listed, none of them singletons. Jointly, the top ten make up 5.5% to 7% of the sample. These receptors have no identified antigens. The specimen was peripheral blood mononuclear cells. These receptors were obtained from a human donor with common variable immunodeficiency.

This clone came up a few times. The CDR3 DNA, read in part, is TGCGCCAGCAGTGATCCAGCGGGAAGCTCCTACGAG. This codes for CASSDPAGSSYE. The CDR3 in full is CASSDPAGSSYEQYF. The V gene is TRBV10-2, the J gene TRBJ2-7; the match to TRBD2 covers 7 bases. The read ends 3 residues early relative to the CDR3; the germline J gene fills the gap. J was trimmed by 0 bases and V by 3 bases; bases with no gene match: 5. Germline V lookup: CDR1 WSHSY, CDR2 SAAADI. This CDR3 comprises 15 residues.

This clone was detected many times. The observed sequence ends 3 residues before the CDR3 terminus, with the missing tail filled in from the germline J gene. This chain links TRBV5-1 with TRBJ1-1; tentatively, D is TRBD1 (5 bases). Germline loops: CDR1 SGHRS, CDR2 YFSETQ. The CDR3 is 14 amino acids. V was pared by 3 bases and J by 1 base, with 10 bases between. The sequenced CDR3 bases are TGCGCCAGCAGCTCAGGCCAGGGGAACACTGAA. It encodes CASSSGQGNTE. The whole CDR3 is CASSSGQGNTEAFF.

This clone was recorded a few times. The observed sequence ends 3 residues before the CDR3 terminus, with the missing tail filled in from the germline J gene. The J gene is TRBJ1-5, the V gene TRBV6-2 or TRBV6-3; D is ambiguous. The CDR3 extends over 15 amino acids. CDR1 and CDR2 (germline): MNHEY, SVGEGT. The V gene lost 3 bases and the J gene lost 0 bases, with 9 bases spanning the gap. The CDR3 sequence is CASSYSIPSNQPQHF. The sequenced CDR3 bases are TGTGCCAGCAGTTATAGCATCCCTAGCAATCAGCCC.

This clone was counted only a few times. The observed sequence ends 3 residues before the CDR3 terminus, with the missing tail filled in from the germline J gene. This chain uses TRBV7-9 with TRBJ2-7; 11 bases align to TRBD2. This CDR3 region has 14 residues. In germline, CDR1 is SEHNR, CDR2 FQNEAQ (reference sequence). J lost 5 bases, V lost 3 bases, and 3 bases had no gene match. CDR3 region: CASSLTSGDNEQYF. The DNA read from the CDR3 is TGTGCCAGCAGCTTGACTAGCGGGGACAACGAG.

This clone was observed at least ten times. The read gets to within 3 residues of the CDR3 end, and the germline J gene fills in the rest. The chain links TRBV30 to TRBJ2-6; possible D gene TRBD2, 6 bases. Germline CDR1 GTSNPN, CDR2 SVGIG (reference sequence). The ends were cut back, 2 bases at V and 0 bases at J, with 23 bases in the middle. The CDR3 is 20 residues long. Partial CDR3 DNA: TGTGCCTGGAGTTCCTCGACCGGGACTCCTCGGGGCTCTGGGGCCAACGTC. Its protein is CAWSSSTGTPRGSGANV. The complete CDR3 reads CAWSSSTGTPRGSGANVLTF.

This clone was seen many times. The read halts 3 residues ahead of the CDR3 end, with the missing end drawn from the germline J gene. The chain is built from TRBV12-3 or TRBV12-4 and TRBJ1-2; 7 bases line up with TRBD1. The CDR3 has 12 amino acids. Partial CDR3 DNA: TGTGCCAGCAGCTGGACAGGTGGCGGC. Its protein is CASSWTGGG. The entire CDR3 reads CASSWTGGGYTF.

There are many counts of this clone. The CDR3 is cut off 3 residues early in the read; its end comes from the germline J gene. The rearrangement joins TRBV2 to TRBJ1-6; 7 nucleotides line up with TRBD1. Trimming at V came to 3 bases and at J to 7 bases, leaving 6 bases not matched to a gene. The length of the CDR3 is 15 residues. Per germline, CDR1 SNHLY and CDR2 FYNNEI. The sequenced part of the CDR3 DNA is TGTGCCAGCAGTGAGGCGGGACAGTCAAATTCACCC. It specifies CASSEAGQSNSP. The complete CDR3 protein is CASSEAGQSNSPLHF.

As concerns this clone: A read error may account for a junction end that differs from germline. The DNA ends 3 residues before the CDR3 does, and the rest of the CDR3 is filled in from the germline J gene. The J gene is TRBJ1-4, the V gene TRBV23-1; D unresolved. TRBV23-1 is flagged as an ORF with uncertain function. CDR3 length: 17 residues. CDR3 DNA, as far as it was read: TGCGCCAGCAGTCAATCCCGCAGGCCGGGGTCTAAGGAAAAA. Translated: CASSQSRRPGSKEK. The complete CDR3 sequence is CASSQSRRPGSKEKLFF.

This clone has a handful of counts. The read comes to an end 3 residues before the CDR3 does, leaving the germline J gene to fill in the end. The chain uses TRBV11-2 and TRBJ2-5; 8 bases are a match to TRBD2. The trim removed 1 base at V and 4 bases at J, leaving 5 bases unmatched. The CDR3 spans 15 residues. Germline V gives CDR1 SGHAT, CDR2 FQNNGV. CDR3 sequence reads: CASSLVEAGGETQYF. The sequenced CDR3 bases are TGTGCCAGCAGCTTAGTTGAGGCGGGGGGAGAGACC.

This clone turned up a few times. The CDR3 goes on 3 residues after the read ends, and that part is filled in from the germline J gene. The V gene is TRBV11-2, the J gene TRBJ1-6, with D possibly matching TRBD1 (5 bases). Germline V lookup: CDR1 SGHAT, CDR2 FQNNGV. This CDR3 is built from 14 residues. The V and J ends lost 6 bases and 6 bases respectively, with 12 bases between them. CDR3 sequence reads: CASSPGLLNSPLHF. The DNA read from the CDR3 is TGTGCCAGCAGTCCGGGACTGCTTAATTCACCC. Drawing the rest from reference TRBV11-2 and TRBJ1-6, the complete variable domain is EAGVAQSPRYKIIEKRQSVAFWCNPISGHATLYWYQQILGQGPKLLIQFQNNGVVDDSQLPKDRFSAERLKGVDSTLKIQPAKLEDSAVYLCASSPGLLNSPLHFGNGTRLTVT.

This clone came up a few times. Read coverage stops 3 residues before the CDR3 terminus; the germline J gene supplies the remainder. This rearrangement joins TRBV7-9 to TRBJ2-7; possibly TRBD2 for D (6 bases). The CDR3 has 13 amino acids. Germline values: CDR1 SEHNR, CDR2 FQNEAQ (reference sequence). The V and J ends lost 5 bases and 2 bases respectively, with 10 bases between them. The CDR3 loop reads CASSGTAAYEQYF. CDR3 DNA (partial): TGTGCCAGCAGCGGGACTGCAGCCTACGAG.

This clone occurred many times. The read is 3 residues too short to cover the CDR3 end, so that end is filled in from the germline J gene. The chain links TRBV18 to TRBJ2-5, with D perhaps matching TRBD1 (7 bases). Looked up from germline, CDR1 is KGHSH and CDR2 is LQKENI. V was clipped by 0 bases and J by 3 bases, with 17 bases between them. The CDR3 is 17 amino acids. Partial CDR3 DNA: TGTGCCAGCTCACCACCTTACCCCCAGGGGGGAAAAGAGACC. Protein sequence: CASSPPYPQGGKET. The CDR3 in its entirety is CASSPPYPQGGKETQYF.

For this clone: The read terminates 3 residues ahead of where the CDR3 ends, so the germline J gene completes it. This chain joins TRBV30 and TRBJ2-7; a possible D gene is TRBD2 (5 bases). The germline CDR1 and CDR2 sequences are GTSNPN and SVGIG (reference sequence). This CDR3 comprises 13 residues. Trimming stripped 3 bases from V and 4 bases from J, with 13 bases between. The CDR3 protein is CAWSRAGVYEQYF. The sequenced part of the CDR3 DNA is TGTGCCTGGAGCCGGGCCGGGGTTTACGAG.

A note on this clone: Sequencing ends 3 residues short of the CDR3 end; the germline J gene provides the rest. The chain couples TRBV11-2 to TRBJ2-3; D is perhaps TRBD1 (6 bases). Germline-derived CDR1 and CDR2 are SGHAT and FQNNGV. Trimming pared 1 base from V and 5 bases from J, leaving 13 bases between. The CDR3 is 15 amino acids. CDR3 sequence reads: CASSLVGHLEDTQYF. The DNA read from the CDR3 is TGTGCCAGCAGCTTAGTGGGACACCTTGAAGATACG.

In its sample, this clone was seen many times. From the germline J gene comes the end of the CDR3, since the read stops 3 residues before it. The chain recombines TRBV20-1 with TRBJ2-3; maybe TRBD2 (7 bases). This CDR3 is built from 13 residues. Between the trimmed V and J ends, which lost 7 bases and 5 bases, there was a span of 16 bases. The germline CDR1 and CDR2 sequences are DFQATT and SNEGSKA (reference sequence). The DNA read from the CDR3 is TGCAGTGTTTTCGTGGGGGGGCGAGATACG. Protein sequence: CSVFVGGRDT. The whole CDR3 is CSVFVGGRDTQYF.

With regard to this clone: The read terminates 3 residues before the CDR3 end, so the remaining end is supplied by the germline J gene. This chain uses TRBV7-9 with TRBJ1-2; 8 bases are a match to TRBD1. The CDR3 spans 13 residues. The J segment lost 5 bases and the V segment lost 5 bases, leaving 4 bases of the junction unmatched. Germline V gene data show CDR1 as SEHNR and CDR2 as FQNEAQ (reference sequence). The DNA read from the CDR3 is TGTGCCAGCAGCAAACAGGGGGGGTATGGC. This translates into CASSKQGGYG. The full CDR3 is CASSKQGGYGYTF.

This clone was picked up many times. The read finishes 3 residues shy of the CDR3 end, and the germline J gene is used to complete it. This chain uses TRBV5-1 with TRBJ2-1, with D hard to call. The CDR3 covers 12 residues. CDR1 and CDR2 (germline): SGHRS, YFSETQ. Trimming pared 5 bases from V and 7 bases from J, leaving 10 bases between. This CDR3 reads CASSVRANEQFF. The CDR3 bases that were read are TGCGCCAGCAGTGTAAGGGCTAATGAG.

This clone was recorded at least ten times. The CDR3 extends 3 residues past the end of the read, so its final part is completed from the germline J gene. The chain has TRBV18 and TRBJ1-5; the match to TRBD1 covers 9 bases. Germline V gene data show CDR1 as KGHSH and CDR2 as LQKENI. V was pared by 0 bases and J by 2 bases, with 5 bases of the junction left unmatched. There are 17 residues in the CDR3. The CDR3 DNA, read in part, is TGTGCCAGCTCACCACCACAGGGACAGGGAGGCAATCAGCCC. This sequence encodes CASSPPQGQGGNQP. The whole CDR3 is CASSPPQGQGGNQPQHF.

As concerns this clone: Read coverage stops 3 residues before the CDR3 terminus; the germline J gene supplies the remainder. The chain has TRBV29-1 and TRBJ1-2, with D tentatively TRBD1 (5 bases). The germline CDR1 and CDR2 sequences are SQVTM and ANQGSEA. The CDR3 totals 14 residues. Trimming stripped 2 bases from V and 6 bases from J, with 16 bases between. CDR3 DNA, as far as it was read: TGCAGCGTTGAAAGGAGGATAGAGGGGCATGGC. Its protein is CSVERRIEGHG. The CDR3, in full, reads CSVERRIEGHGYTF.